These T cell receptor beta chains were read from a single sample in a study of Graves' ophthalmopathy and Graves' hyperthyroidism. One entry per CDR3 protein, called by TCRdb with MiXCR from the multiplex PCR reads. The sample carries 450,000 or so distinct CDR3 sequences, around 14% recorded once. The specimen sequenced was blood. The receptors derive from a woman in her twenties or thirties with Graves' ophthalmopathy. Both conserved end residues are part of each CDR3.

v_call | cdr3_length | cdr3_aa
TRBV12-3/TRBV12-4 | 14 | CASSLDLLVETQYF
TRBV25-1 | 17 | CASSFCIGGCGNQPQHF
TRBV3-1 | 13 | CASSHDRDSPLHF
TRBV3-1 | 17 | CASSQDRRASSGNTIYF
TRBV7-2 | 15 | CASSLSRGGQGEQYF
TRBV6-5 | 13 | CASRLYSNQPQHF
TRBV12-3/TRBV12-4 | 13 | CASSTNQGTTQYF
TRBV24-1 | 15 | CASSPGQGVRQPQHF
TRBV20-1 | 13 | CSARRGTQETQYF
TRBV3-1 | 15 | CASSQDVLAKNIQYF
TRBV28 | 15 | CASSDGPRGRETQYF
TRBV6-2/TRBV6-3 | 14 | CASTGQGETGELFF
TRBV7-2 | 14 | CASSLSTARYEQYF
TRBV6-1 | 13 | CASSEYIRGEQYF
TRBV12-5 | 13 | CASGLPPGYGYTF
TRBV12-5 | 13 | CASAPSLNTEAFF
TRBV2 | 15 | CASSRDTLAKNIQYF
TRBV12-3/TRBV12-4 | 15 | CASSASKQGSGELFF
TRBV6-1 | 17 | CASSEDGEAASTDTQYF
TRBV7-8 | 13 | CASSFTGRDEQYF
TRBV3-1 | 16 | CASSHNPGQGYYEQYF
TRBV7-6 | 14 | CASSADSYNSPLHF
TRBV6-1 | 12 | CASTSQGETQYF
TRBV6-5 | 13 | CASSYLGDTEAFF
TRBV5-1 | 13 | CASSGGAKNIQYF
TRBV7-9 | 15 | CASSLSGVDNQPQHF
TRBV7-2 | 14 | CASSLDTSSYGYTF
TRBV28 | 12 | CASSKYQETQYF
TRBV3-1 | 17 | CASSQDEVSQFCDVLTF
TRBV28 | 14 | CASSPIGSSYEQYF
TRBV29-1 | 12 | CSGRTGTYEQYF
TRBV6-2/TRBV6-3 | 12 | CASGFWQETQYF
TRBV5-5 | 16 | CASSFTGTSVNTEAFF
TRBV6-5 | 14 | CASSWDPTYTEAFF
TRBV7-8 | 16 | CASSLATGNGEETQYF
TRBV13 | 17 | CASSLKSGLKSQETQYF
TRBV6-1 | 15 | CASTTGPSMNTEAFF
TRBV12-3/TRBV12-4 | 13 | CASSRLQGYGYTF
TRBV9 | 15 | CASSVTSGPSYEQYF
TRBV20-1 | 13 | CSARPSTTYEQYF
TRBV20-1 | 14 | CSAFPTRAPYGYTF
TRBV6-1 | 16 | CASSEMEGVGDQPQHF
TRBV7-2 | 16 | CASSLAPTRGQETQYF
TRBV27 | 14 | CASRGGTANTEAFF
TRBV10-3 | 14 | CAITFDRANYGYTF
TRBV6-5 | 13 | CASSSRRAYEQYF
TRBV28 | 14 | CASSFHRGTETQYF
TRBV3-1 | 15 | CASSQGTGPAYEQYF
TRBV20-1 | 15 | CSAMTSGSPIETQYF
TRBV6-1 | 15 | CASSLSEINNSPLHF
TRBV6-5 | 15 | CASSYARSGRETQYF